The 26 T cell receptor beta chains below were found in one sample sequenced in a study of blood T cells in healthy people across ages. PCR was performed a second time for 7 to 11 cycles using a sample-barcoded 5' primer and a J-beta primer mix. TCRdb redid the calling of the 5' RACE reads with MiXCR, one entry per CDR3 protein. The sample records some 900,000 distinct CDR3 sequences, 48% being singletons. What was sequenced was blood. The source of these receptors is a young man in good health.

CDR3: CASTTGTVSTDTQYF. The CDR3 region has the DNA TGTGCCAGCACCACCGGGACAGTGAGCACAGATACGCAGTATTTT. V gene TRBV7-9 combines with J gene TRBJ2-3, with TRBD1 identical over 7 bases. Germline V gene lookup returns CDR1 SEHNR and CDR2 FQNEAQ (reference sequence). The junction had 7 bases not matched to a gene; V was cut back by 7 bases and J by 0 bases. The CDR3 is made up of 15 amino acids.

CDR3 sequence reads: CASSPNPGASSYNEQFF. CDR3 nucleotides: TGTGCCAGCTCACCAAATCCCGGGGCTAGCTCCTACAATGAGCAGTTCTTC. V and J are TRBV18 and TRBJ2-1, with D perhaps given as TRBD1 or TRBD2 (5 bases each). The germline V gene encodes CDR1 KGHSH and CDR2 LQKENI. This CDR3 has 17 residues. Trimming cost V 2 bases and J 0 bases, with 14 bases left between them.

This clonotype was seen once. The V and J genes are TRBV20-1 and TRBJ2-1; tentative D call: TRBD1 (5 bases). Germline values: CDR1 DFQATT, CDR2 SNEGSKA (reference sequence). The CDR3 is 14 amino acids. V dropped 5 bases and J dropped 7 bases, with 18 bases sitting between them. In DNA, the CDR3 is TGCAGTGCTTGGGGCGATCCAGCGAGAAATGAGCAGTTCTTC. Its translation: CSAWGDPARNEQFF.

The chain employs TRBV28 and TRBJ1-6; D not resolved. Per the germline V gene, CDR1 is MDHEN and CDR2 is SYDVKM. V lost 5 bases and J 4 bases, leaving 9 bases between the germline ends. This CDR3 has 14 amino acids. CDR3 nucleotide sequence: TGTGCCAGCAGTCGCCCATCATATAATTCACCCCTCCACTTT. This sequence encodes CASSRPSYNSPLHF.

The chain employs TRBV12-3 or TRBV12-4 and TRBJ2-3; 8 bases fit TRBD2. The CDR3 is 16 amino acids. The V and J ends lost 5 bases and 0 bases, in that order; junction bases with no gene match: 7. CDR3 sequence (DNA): TGTGCCAGCAGTCCCCGGGCTAGCGGGAGCACAGATACGCAGTATTTT. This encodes CASSPRASGSTDTQYF.

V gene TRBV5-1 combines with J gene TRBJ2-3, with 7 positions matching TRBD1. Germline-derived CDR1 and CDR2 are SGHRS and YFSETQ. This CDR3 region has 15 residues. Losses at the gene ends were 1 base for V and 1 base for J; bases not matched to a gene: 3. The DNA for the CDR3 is TGCGCCAGCAGCTTGACAGGGGATCGCACAGATACGCAGTATTTT. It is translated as CASSLTGDRTDTQYF.

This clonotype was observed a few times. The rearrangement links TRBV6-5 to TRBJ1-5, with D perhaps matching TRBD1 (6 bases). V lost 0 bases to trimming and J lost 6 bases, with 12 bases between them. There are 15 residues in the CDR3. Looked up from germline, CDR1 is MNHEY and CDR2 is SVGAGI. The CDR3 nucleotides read TGTGCCAGCAGTTACTCCGGGCAGGGGACTCAGCCCCAGCATTTT. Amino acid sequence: CASSYSGQGTQPQHF.

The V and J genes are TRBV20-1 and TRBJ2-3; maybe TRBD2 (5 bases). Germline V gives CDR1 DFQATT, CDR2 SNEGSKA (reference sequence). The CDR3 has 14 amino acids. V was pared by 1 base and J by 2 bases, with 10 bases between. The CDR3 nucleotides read TGCAGTGCTAGAGCTCTAGCAGCCACAGATACGCAGTATTTT. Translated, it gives CSARALAATDTQYF.

CDR3 residues: CATRTGPYGYTF. The CDR3, as DNA: TGTGCCACCCGGACAGGGCCATATGGCTACACCTTC. V and J are TRBV27 and TRBJ1-2; TRBD1 agrees at 8 bases. V was pared by 10 bases and J by 5 bases, with 6 bases of the junction left unmatched. The CDR3 is made up of 12 amino acids. The germline V gene has CDR1 MNHEY and CDR2 SMNVEV (reference sequence).

In DNA, the CDR3 is TGTGCCAGCAGTTTATTCAGGGGTTCCCTACAGATCAATGAGCAGTTCTTC. Protein: CASSLFRGSLQINEQFF. The rearrangement joins TRBV28 to TRBJ2-1; possibly TRBD1 for D (6 bases). The V gene's germline CDR1 is MDHEN and CDR2 SYDVKM. The CDR3 is 17 amino acids. Trimming took 1 base from V and 6 from J, leaving 19 bases between them.

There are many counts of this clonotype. In nucleotides, the CDR3 is TGTGCCAGCAGCTTAGGACAGGGAAGACACGAGCAGTACTTC. Residues: CASSLGQGRHEQYF. V usage is TRBV7-2 and J usage is TRBJ2-7; 7 bases are shared with TRBD1. J gave up 5 bases and V 1 base, and 5 bases lay outside the gene matches. The CDR3 is 14 amino acids. Germline V lookup: CDR1 SGHTA, CDR2 FQGNSA.

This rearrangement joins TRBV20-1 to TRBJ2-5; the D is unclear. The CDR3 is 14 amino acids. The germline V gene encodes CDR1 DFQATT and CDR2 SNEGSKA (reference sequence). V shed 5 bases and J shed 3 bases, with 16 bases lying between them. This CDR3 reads CSASLIGSEETQYF. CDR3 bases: TGCAGTGCTTCCCTTATCGGTTCGGAAGAGACCCAGTACTTC.

The CDR3 bases are TGTGCCAGCATCCTTAGGGGGGGCGATGAGCAGTTCTTC. Protein product: CASILRGGDEQFF. The chain links TRBV6-1 to TRBJ2-1, with D possibly being TRBD2 (7 bases). The CDR3 consists of 13 residues. Germline CDR1 is MNHNS and CDR2 is SASEGT. V was trimmed by 7 bases and J by 8 bases, leaving 15 bases between them.

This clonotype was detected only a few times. CDR3 in amino acids: CASSLRRNNLGEKLFF. In DNA form, the CDR3 reads TGTGCCAGCAGCCTAAGGCGAAACAATTTGGGAGAAAAACTGTTTTTT. V and J are TRBV3-1 and TRBJ1-4, with D unresolved. The germline V gene has CDR1 LGHDT and CDR2 YNNKEL (reference sequence). The CDR3 extends over 16 amino acids. Trimming took off 4 bases at V and 8 bases at J, with 20 bases between the two ends.

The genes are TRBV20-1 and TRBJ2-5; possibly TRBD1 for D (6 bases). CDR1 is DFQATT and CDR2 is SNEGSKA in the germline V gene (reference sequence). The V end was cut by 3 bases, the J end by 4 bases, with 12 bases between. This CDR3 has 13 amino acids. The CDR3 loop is CSARMGARETQYF. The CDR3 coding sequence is TGCAGTGCTAGGATGGGGGCACGAGAGACCCAGTACTTC.

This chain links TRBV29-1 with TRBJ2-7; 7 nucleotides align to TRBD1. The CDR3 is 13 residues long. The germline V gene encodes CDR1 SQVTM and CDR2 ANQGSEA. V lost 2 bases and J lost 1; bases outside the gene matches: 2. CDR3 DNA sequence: TGCAGCGTTGAACAGGGGGAGTCCTACGAGCAGTACTTC. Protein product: CSVEQGESYEQYF.

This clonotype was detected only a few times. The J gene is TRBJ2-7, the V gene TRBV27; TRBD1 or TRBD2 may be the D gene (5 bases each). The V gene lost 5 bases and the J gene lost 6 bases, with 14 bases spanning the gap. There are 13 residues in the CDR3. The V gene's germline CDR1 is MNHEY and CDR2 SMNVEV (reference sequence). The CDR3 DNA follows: TGTGCCAGCAGTCCCCAATACGGGGCCGAGCAGTACTTC. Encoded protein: CASSPQYGAEQYF.

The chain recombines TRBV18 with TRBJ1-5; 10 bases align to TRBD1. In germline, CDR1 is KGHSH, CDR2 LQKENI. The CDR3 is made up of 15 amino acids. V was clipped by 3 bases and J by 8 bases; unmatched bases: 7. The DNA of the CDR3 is TGTGCCAGCTCACCCTCGGACAGGGGGAGGAAGCCCCAGCATTTT. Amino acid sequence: CASSPSDRGRKPQHF.

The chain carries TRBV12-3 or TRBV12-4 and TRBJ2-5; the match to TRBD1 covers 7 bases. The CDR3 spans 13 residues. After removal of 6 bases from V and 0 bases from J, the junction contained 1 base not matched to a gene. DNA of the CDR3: TGTGCCAGCAGGGGACAGTACCAAGAGACCCAGTACTTC. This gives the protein CASRGQYQETQYF.

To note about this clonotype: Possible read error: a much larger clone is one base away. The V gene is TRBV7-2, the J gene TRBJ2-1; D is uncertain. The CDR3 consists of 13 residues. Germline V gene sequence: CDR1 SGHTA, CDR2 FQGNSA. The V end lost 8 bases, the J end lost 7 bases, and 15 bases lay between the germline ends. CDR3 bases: TGTGCCAGCGGCCCCGGCAGCTGGAATGAGCAGTTCTTC. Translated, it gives CASGPGSWNEQFF. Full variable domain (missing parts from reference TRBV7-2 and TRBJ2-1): GAGVSQSPSNKVTEKGKDVELRCDPISGHTALYWYRQSLGQGLEFLIYFQGNSAPDKSGLPSDRFSAERTGGSVSTLTIQRTQQEDSAVYLCASGPGSWNEQFFGPGTRLTVL.

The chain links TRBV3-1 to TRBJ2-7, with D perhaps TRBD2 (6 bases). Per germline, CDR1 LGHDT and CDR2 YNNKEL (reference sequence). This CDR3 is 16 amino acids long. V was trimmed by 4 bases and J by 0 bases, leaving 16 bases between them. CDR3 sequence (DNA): TGTGCCAGCAGCCCCATCCCCGGGGGATCCTCCTACGAGCAGTACTTC. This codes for CASSPIPGGSSYEQYF.

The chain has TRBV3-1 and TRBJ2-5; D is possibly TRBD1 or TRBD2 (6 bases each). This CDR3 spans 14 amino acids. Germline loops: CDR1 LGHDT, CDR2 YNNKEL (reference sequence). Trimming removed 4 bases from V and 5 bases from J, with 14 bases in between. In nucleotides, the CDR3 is TGTGCCAGCAGCCGACGAGGGGGGAGGGAGACCCAGTACTTC. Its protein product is CASSRRGGRETQYF.

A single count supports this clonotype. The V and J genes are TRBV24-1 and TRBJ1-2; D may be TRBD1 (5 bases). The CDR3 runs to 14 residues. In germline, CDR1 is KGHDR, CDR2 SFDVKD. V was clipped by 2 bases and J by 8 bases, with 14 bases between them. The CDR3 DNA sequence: TGTGCCACCAGTGATTGGGACGCCCGGCCGGGCTACACCTTC. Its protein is CATSDWDARPGYTF.

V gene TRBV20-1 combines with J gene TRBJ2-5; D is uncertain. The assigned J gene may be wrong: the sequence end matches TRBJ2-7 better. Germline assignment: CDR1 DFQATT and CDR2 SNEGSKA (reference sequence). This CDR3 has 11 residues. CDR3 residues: CSARELYEQYF. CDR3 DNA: TGCAGTGCTAGAGAGCTCTACGAGCAGTACTTC.

CDR3 residues: CSARDEYRGHEQYF. As DNA, the CDR3 is TGCAGTGCTAGAGATGAGTACAGGGGTCACGAGCAGTACTTC. The rearrangement joins TRBV20-1 to TRBJ2-7; 7 nucleotides match TRBD1. V was pared by 0 bases and J by 5 bases, with 7 bases of the junction left unmatched. The germline V gene has CDR1 DFQATT and CDR2 SNEGSKA (reference sequence). This CDR3 spans 14 amino acids.

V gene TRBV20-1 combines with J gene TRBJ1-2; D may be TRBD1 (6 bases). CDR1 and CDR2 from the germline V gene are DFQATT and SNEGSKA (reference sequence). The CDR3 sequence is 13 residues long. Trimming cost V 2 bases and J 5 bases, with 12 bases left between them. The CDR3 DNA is TGCAGTGCTAGATTCAACAGGGAGTATGGCTACACCTTC. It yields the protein CSARFNREYGYTF.